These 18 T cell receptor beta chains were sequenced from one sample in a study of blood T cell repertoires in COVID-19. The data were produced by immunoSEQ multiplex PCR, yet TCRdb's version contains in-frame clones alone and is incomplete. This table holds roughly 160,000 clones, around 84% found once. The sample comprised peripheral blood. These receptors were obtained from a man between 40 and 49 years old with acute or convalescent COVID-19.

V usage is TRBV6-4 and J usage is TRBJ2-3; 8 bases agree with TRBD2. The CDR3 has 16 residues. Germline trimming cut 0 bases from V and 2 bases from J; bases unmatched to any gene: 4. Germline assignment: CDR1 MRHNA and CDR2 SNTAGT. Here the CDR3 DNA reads TGTGCCAGCAGTGACTCCAGCGGGGGTGACACAGATACGCAGTATTTT. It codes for CASSDSSGGDTDTQYF.

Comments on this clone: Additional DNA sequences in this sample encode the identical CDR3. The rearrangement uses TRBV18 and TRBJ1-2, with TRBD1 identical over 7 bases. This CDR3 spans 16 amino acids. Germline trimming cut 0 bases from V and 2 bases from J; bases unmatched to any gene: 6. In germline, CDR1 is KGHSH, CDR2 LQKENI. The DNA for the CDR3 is TGTGCCAGCTCACCACCGGCAGGGGGGAGCAACTATGGCTACACCTTC. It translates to CASSPPAGGSNYGYTF.

The CDR3 DNA is TGTGCCACCAGTGATACCTCGGACAGGGAGGCGCCCCAGCATTTT. This sequence encodes CATSDTSDREAPQHF. This rearrangement joins TRBV24-1 to TRBJ1-5; 8 bases align to TRBD1. Trimming cost V 3 bases and J 9 bases; bases outside gene matches: 9. Per germline, CDR1 KGHDR and CDR2 SFDVKD. CDR3 length equals 15 residues.

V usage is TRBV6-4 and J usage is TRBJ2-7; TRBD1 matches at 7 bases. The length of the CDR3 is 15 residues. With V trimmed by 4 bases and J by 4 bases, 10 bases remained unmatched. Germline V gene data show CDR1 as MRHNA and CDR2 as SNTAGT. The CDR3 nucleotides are TGTGCCAGCAGTGCCGTCCCGGGACAGAGTTACGAGCAGTACTTC. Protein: CASSAVPGQSYEQYF.

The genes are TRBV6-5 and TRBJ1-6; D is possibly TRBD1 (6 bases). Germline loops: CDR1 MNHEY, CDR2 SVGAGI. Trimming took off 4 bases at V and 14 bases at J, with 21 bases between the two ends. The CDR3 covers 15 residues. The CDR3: CASSSTTGSVFTLHF. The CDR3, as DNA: TGTGCCAGCAGTTCTACGACAGGTTCGGTGTTCACCCTCCACTTT.

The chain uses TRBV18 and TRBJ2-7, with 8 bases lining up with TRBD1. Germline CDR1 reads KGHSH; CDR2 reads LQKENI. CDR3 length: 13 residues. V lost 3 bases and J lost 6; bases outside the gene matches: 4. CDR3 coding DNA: TGTGCCAGCTCACCGCAGGACAGGGCCGAGCAGTACTTC. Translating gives CASSPQDRAEQYF.

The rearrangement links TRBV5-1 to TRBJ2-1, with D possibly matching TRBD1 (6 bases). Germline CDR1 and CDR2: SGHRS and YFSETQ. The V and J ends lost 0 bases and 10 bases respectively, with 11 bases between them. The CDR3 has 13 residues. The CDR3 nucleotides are TGCGCCAGCAGCTTGGGACAGGTCCTGGAGCAGTTCTTC. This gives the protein CASSLGQVLEQFF.

CDR3 in DNA: TGTGCCAGCAGTGAAGAGTGGGGGGGGCACGAGCAGTACTTC. This codes for CASSEEWGGHEQYF. This chain joins TRBV2 and TRBJ2-7; TRBD2 is a possible D gene (7 bases). The V and J ends lost 1 base and 5 bases respectively, with 12 bases between them. Germline-derived CDR1 and CDR2 are SNHLY and FYNNEI. This CDR3 has 14 residues.

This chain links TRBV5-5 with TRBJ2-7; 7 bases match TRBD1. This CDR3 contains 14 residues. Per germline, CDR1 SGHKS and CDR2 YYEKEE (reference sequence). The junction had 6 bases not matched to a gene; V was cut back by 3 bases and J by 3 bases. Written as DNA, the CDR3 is TGTGCCAGCAGCTCCTGGGGACAGTACTACGAGCAGTACTTC. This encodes CASSSWGQYYEQYF.

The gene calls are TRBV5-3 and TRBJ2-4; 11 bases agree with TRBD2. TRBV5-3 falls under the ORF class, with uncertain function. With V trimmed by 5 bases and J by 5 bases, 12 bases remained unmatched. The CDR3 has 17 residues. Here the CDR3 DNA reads TGTGCCAGAAGACGGGGACTAGCGGAAGCCTTAGAAAACATTCAGTACTTC. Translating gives CARRRGLAEALENIQYF.

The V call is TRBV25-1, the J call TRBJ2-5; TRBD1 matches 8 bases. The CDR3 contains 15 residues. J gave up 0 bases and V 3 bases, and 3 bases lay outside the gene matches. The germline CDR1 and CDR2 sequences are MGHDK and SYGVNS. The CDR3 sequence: CASSDPGQDQETQYF. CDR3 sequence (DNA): TGTGCCAGCAGTGACCCGGGACAGGACCAAGAGACCCAGTACTTC.

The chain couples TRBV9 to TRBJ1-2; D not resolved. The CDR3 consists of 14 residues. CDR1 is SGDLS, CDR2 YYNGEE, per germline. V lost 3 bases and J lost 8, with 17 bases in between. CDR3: CASSASGGPGGYTF. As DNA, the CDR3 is TGTGCCAGCAGCGCTTCGGGAGGGCCGGGAGGCTACACCTTC.

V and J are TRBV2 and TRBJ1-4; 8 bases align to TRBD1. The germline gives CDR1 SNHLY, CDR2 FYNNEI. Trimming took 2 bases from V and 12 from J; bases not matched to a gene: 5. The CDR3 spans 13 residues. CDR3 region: CASSEQGAVELFF. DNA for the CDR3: TGTGCCAGCAGTGAACAGGGGGCGGTGGAACTGTTTTTT.

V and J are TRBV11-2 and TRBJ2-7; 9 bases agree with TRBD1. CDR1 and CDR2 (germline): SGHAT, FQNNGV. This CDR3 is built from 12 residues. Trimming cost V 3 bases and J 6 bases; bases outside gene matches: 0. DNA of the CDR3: TGTGCCAGCAGCTTGACAGGGGGCGAGCAGTACTTC. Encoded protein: CASSLTGGEQYF.

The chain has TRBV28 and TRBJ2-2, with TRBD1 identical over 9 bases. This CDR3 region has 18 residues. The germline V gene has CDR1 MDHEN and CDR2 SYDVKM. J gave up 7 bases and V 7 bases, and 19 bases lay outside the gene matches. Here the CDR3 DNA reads TGTGCCAGCACCTCAGCACGGGACAGGGTACGATCGGGCGGGGAGCTGTTTTTT. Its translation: CASTSARDRVRSGGELFF.

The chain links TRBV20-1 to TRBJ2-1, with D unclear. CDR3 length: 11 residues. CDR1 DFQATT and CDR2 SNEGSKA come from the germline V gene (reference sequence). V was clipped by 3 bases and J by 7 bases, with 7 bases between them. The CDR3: CSASIRNEQFF. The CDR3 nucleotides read TGCAGTGCTAGTATTCGGAATGAGCAGTTCTTC.

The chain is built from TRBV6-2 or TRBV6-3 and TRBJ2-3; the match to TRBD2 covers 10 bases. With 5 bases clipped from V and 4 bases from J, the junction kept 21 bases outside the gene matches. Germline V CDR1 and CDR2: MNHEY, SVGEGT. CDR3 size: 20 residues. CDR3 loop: CASSTKSLIQSGGAPDTQYF. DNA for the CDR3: TGTGCCAGCAGTACTAAAAGTCTCATACAAAGCGGGGGGGCCCCAGATACGCAGTATTTT.

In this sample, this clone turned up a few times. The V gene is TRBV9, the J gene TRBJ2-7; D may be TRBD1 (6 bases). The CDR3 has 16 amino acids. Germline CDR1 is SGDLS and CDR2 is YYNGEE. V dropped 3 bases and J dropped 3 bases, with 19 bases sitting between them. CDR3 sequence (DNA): TGTGCCAGCAGCGCTTCTTCCGGGACACATTTCTACGAGCAGTACTTC. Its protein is CASSASSGTHFYEQYF.